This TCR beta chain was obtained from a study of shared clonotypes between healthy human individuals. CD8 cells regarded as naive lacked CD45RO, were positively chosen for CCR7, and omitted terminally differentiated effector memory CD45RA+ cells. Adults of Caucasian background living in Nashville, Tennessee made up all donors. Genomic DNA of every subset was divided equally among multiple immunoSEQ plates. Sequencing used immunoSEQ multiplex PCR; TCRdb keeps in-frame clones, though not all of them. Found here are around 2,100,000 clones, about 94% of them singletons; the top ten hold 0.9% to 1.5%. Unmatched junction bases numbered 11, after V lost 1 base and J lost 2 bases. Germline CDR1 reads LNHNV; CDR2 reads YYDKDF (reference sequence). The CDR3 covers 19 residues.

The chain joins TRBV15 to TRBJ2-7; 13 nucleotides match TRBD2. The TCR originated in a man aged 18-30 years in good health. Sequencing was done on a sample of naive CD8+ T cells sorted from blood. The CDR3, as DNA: TGTGCCACCAGCAGAGGGTACGCGGCGGGACTAGCGGGAACCTACGAGCAGTACTTC. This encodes CATSRGYAAGLAGTYEQYF.